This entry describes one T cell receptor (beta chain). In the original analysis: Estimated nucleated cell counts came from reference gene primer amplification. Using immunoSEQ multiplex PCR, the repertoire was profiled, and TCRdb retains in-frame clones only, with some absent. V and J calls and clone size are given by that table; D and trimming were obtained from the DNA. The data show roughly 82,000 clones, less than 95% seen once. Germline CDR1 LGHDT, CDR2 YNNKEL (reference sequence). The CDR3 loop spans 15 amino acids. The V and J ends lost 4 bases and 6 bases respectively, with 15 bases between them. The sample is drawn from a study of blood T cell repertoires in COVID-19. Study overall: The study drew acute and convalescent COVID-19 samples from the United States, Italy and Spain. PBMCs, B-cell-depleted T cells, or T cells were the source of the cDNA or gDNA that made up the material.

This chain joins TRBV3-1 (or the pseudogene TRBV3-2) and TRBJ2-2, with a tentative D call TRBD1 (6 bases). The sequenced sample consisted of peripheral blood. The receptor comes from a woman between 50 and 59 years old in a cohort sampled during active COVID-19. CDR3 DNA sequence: TGTGCCAGCAGCCTCGAGGGGGTAGGGGCCGGGGAGCTGTTTTTT. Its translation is CASSLEGVGAGELFF.